The T cell receptor beta chain under discussion was sequenced for a study of OX40 agonist ivuxolimab in advanced cancers. Concerning the study at large: Ivuxolimab was a fully human IgG2 agonistic monoclonal antibody targeting the costimulatory receptor OX40 (CD134). Peripheral TCRbeta sequencing aimed to test whether ivuxolimab altered TCR sequence diversity and caused clonal T-cell expansion. In the dose-escalation cohort, roughly 80% of patients were male, and the mean age was around 60 years, with a range of 23 to 79. Intravenous ivuxolimab was administered to patients every 2 weeks at six dose levels: 0.01, 0.1, 0.3, 1.5, 3 and 10 mg/kg. Prior anti-PD-1, anti-PD-L1 or anti-CTLA-4 therapy was permitted, and approximately 42% of dose-escalation patients had received checkpoint inhibitors. The paper covers the monotherapy dose-escalation part of the phase I ivuxolimab trial, which included N of about 50 patients. Three dose-escalation patients achieved partial responses, one with hepatocellular carcinoma and two with cutaneous melanoma. Of the roughly 51 patients in dose escalation, about 19 had hepatocellular carcinoma, some 15 had melanoma, 9 had renal cell carcinoma and 9 had head and neck cancer. The investigation overall reported the following: In the 0.1-3.0 mg/kg groups, partial responders had among the lowest normalized peripheral clonal expansion, particularly in CD8+ T cells. At doses of 0.1 to 3.0 mg/kg, clonal expansion of both CD4+ and CD8+ T cells in blood was seen between baseline and week 6. Low levels of normalized T-cell clonal expansion were also shown by some nonresponding patients. After ivuxolimab, CD8+ T cells had more expanded clones than CD4+ T cells on average. The antigen specificity of the clonally expanded peripheral T cells was not determined.

Genomic DNA was isolated from the sorted cells so that the TCRbeta CDR3 region could be sequenced. TCRbeta CDR3 regions were sequenced using the immunoSEQ Assay. TCRdb's version of the immuneACCESS table is confined to in-frame rearrangements and falls short of the full clone set. An unresolved V gene accounts for under half of the shortfall where checked; the remainder is of unknown origin. Recorded for this sample are fewer than 80,000 clones; roughly four fifths of them occurred a single time. Less than 3.5% of the sample belongs to the ten largest clones. From the germline V gene (reference sequence), CDR1 is LNHDA and CDR2 is SQIVND. From the cysteine up to the phenylalanine, the CDR3 has a length of 14 residues. The sequence is cut down to CDR3 DNA, 42 bases in frame from base 1. V loses 0 bases of germline sequence and J loses 7 bases, and the interval between the two ends is 10 bases. Patients with a history of autoimmune disease or receiving systemic immunosuppression were excluded from the trial. In every dose cohort, peripheral blood was drawn for TCR sequencing at baseline, cycle 4 day 1, and cycle 7 day 1. The samples were drawn from a first-in-human, open-label, multicenter phase I dose-escalation trial of ivuxolimab. Adults with locally advanced or metastatic melanoma, renal cell carcinoma, hepatocellular carcinoma or head and neck squamous cell carcinoma were enrolled in the trial. Before TCR sequencing, CD4+ and CD8+ T cells were separately sorted from peripheral blood.

Worth noting for this clone: The antigen it binds to is not known. No clone much larger than this one lies a single base away; base qualities are absent.

In this chain, TRBV19 is recombined with TRBJ2-1; the D gene lacks a confident call. The source of this sequence is an adult with an advanced solid tumor such as melanoma, head and neck, liver or kidney cancer. Sequencing used CD4+ or CD8+ T cells sorted from blood, obtained in a trial of the OX40 agonist ivuxolimab. The CDR3 here reads CASSIDRLHNEQFF. The DNA reads TGTGCCAGTAGTATAGATCGACTGCATAATGAGCAGTTCTTC.